This T cell receptor beta chain appears in the sequencing data of a study of CD8+CD57+ T cells in acquired aplastic anemia. Background on the study: On average, sorted CD4+ and CD8+ cells gave 3.2 ug of DNA.

Notes on this clonotype: Its antigen is currently unknown.

It was genomic DNA that served as the template for profiling TCR beta VDJ and CDR3. TCRdb recomputed calls from the reads with MiXCR, one row per CDR3 protein. The table lists 190,000 or so distinct CDR3 sequences, roughly 55% of them singletons. Study-wide results and limits: Comparison of patients with controls identified around 28 shared CD8+ CDR3 sequences.

This CDR3 spans 14 amino acids. Trimming removed 5 bases from V and 3 bases from J, with 13 bases in between. Germline V gene sequence: CDR1 DFQATT, CDR2 SNEGSKA (reference sequence). The clonotype was recovered from a human donor in good health. The V call is TRBV20-1, the J call TRBJ1-4; no clear D. Sample: sorted CD4+, CD8+, or CD8+CD57+ T cells (not recorded which) from PBMCs. The CDR3 DNA is TGCAGTGCTGGCGCTGGTGGAGCTAATGAAAAACTGTTTTTT. It encodes CSAGAGGANEKLFF.